A selection of T cell receptor beta chains follows, all from one sample in a study of T cell clones after liver transplantation. TCRdb's copy holds only in-frame clones and misses some; the assay was immunoSEQ multiplex PCR. The sample lists tens of thousands of clones; over 65% were seen once. Source: CD4+ T cells from blood, taken at the 22-month timepoint. The receptor source for this set is a human patient who received a liver transplant. Some of the T cells might come from the graft donor. CDR3s include the opening cysteine and the closing phenylalanine or tryptophan.

TRBJ2-7 | 16 | TRBV28 | CASSNPWQGGPYEQYF
TRBJ2-2 | 14 | TRBV2 | CASTAQGIAGELFF
TRBJ2-5 | 14 | TRBV7-2 | CASSFGTSRETQYF
TRBJ1-5 | 14 | TRBV6-6 | CASSYPGGNQPQHF
TRBJ2-3 | 12 | TRBV7-3 | CASSFGANTQYF
TRBJ2-1 | 12 | TRBV28 | CASSLFLGDRIF
TRBJ2-3 | 15 | TRBV7-2 | CASSPTGAIEDTQYF
TRBJ1-5 | 14 | TRBV19 | CASSTGQLNQPQHF
TRBJ2-3 | 12 | TRBV2 | CASRAITDTQYF
TRBJ2-7 | 15 | TRBV6-1 | CASIRLGTIAYEQYF
TRBJ2-5 | 14 | TRBV4-3 | CASSLGQGQETQYF
TRBJ2-5 | 16 | TRBV5-6 | CASSPGLAGGQETQYF
TRBJ2-3 | 14 | TRBV18 | CASSGQGRTDTQYF
TRBJ1-3 | 15 | TRBV21-1 | CASKGQPCPGNTIYF
TRBJ1-5 | 12 | TRBV19 | CASRNSNQPQHF
TRBJ1-5 | 16 | TRBV19 | CASSKRTGTQNQPQHF
TRBJ1-4 | 17 | TRBV18 | CASSPPSTRGANEKLFF
TRBJ1-5 | 15 | TRBV7-2 | CASSQGSYLGQPQHF
TRBJ2-7 | 13 | TRBV4-3 | CASSLASSYEQYF
TRBJ1-4 | 15 | TRBV5-1 | CASSRDRGRGEKLFF
TRBJ2-7 | 18 | TRBV28 | CASSHYPYRGSGSYEQYF
TRBJ2-1 | 15 | TRBV25-1 | CASRPGLAGYNEQFF
TRBJ1-5 | 14 | TRBV19 | CASSLVPSNQPQHF
TRBJ2-1 | 15 | TRBV11-2 | CASSLSVGTSGGEFF
TRBJ1-1 | 15 | TRBV6-1 | CASSGRTGAPLIAFF
TRBJ2-1 | 15 | TRBV29-1 | CSAKRHAGVVDEQFF
TRBJ2-1 | 14 | TRBV15 | CATSRQTGNNEQFF
TRBJ2-5 | 11 | TRBV6-4 | CASSSGIAQYF
TRBJ2-5 | 14 | TRBV5-1 | CASSSDRVVETQYF
TRBJ2-1 | 17 | TRBV7-6 | CASSSISGSRSYNEQFF
TRBJ1-1 | 10 | TRBV20-1 | CSARVVEAFF
TRBJ2-7 | 15 | TRBV6-5 | CASSLMGGHAYEQYF
TRBJ2-7 | 13 | TRBV7-9 | CASSSAGGYEQYF
TRBJ2-2 | 14 | TRBV5-4 | CASSLAPETGELFF
TRBJ2-5 | 15 | TRBV2 | CASRPNKGVQETQYF
TRBJ2-3 | 14 | TRBV7-2 | CASSTRGVTDTQYF
TRBJ2-2 | 12 | TRBV12-5 | CASGLVQGELFF
TRBJ2-1 | 15 | TRBV27 | CASSLSRYSENEQFF
TRBJ2-5 | 17 | TRBV30 | CAWGGPAGTAGMETQYF
TRBJ2-5 | 12 | TRBV7-9 | CASKGPKGTQYF
TRBJ1-5 | 13 | TRBV18 | CASSPAGGPAQHF
TRBJ1-5 | 13 | TRBV19 | CASSMNSNQPQHF
TRBJ2-1 | 14 | TRBV14 | CASLQGSTYNEQFF
TRBJ2-2 | 13 | TRBV6-1 | CASSRGNTGELFF
TRBJ2-7 | 12 | TRBV7-2 | CASSPRIYEQYF
TRBJ2-3 | 14 | TRBV4-1 | CASSRQTTTDTQYF
TRBJ2-6 | 16 | TRBV7-2 | CASSQQTGTGANVLTF
TRBJ2-7 | 11 | TRBV7-2 | CASSQGQEQYF
TRBJ2-5 | 14 | TRBV9 | CASSTRWETQTQYF
TRBJ2-5 | 15 | TRBV7-6 | CASSAARGGHETQYF
TRBJ1-6 | 17 | TRBV5-1 | CASSAGRDPPYNSPLHF
TRBJ2-5 | 14 | TRBV13 | CASSRRTGQETQYF
TRBJ2-3 | 15 | TRBV4-2 | CASSRQDINTDTQYF
TRBJ2-3 | 16 | TRBV29-1 | CSATGGLAGSTDTQYF
TRBJ2-5 | 13 | TRBV18 | CASSAGLEETQYF
TRBJ2-1 | 14 | TRBV18 | CASSQRQGADEQFF
TRBJ2-3 | 14 | TRBV5-4 | CASSRRTGTDTQYF
TRBJ1-1 | 14 | TRBV7-9 | CASSLVGVVAEAFF
TRBJ2-4 | 12 | TRBV6-1 | CASARSREYAVF